This T cell receptor beta chain was sequenced in a study of blood T cells in healthy people across ages. Overall study context: Capturing about one barcoded beta molecule per two T cells was achieved by template switching.

In this sample, this clonotype turned up a few times. The people who gave samples were healthy Caucasians from Russia, aged roughly 6 to 100. A second PCR, run for about 7 to 11 cycles, used a sample-barcoded 5' primer plus a J-beta primer mix. TCRdb ran MiXCR on the 5' RACE reads and lists one entry per CDR3 protein. The profile shows about 720,000 distinct CDR3 sequences, roughly 20% of them singletons. The CDR3 runs to 14 residues. The germline V and J ends were trimmed by 4 bases and 4 bases, with 12 bases remaining between them. Germline CDR1 LGHDT, CDR2 YNNKEL (reference sequence). This receptor was taken from a man aged 65 to 85 in good health. Sequenced input: blood. The V call is TRBV3-1, the J call TRBJ2-3; D gene ambiguous. The CDR3 bases are TGTGCCAGCAGCCTCCACCCCGTCGCAGATACGCAGTATTTT. Translating gives CASSLHPVADTQYF.